This T cell receptor beta chain was identified in a study of T cells in Graves' hyperthyroidism and ophthalmopathy. Study information: Peripheral blood was secured at the point of initial diagnosis, before any treatment. Points from the study as a whole: Blood held most thyroid clonotypes expanded above 0.001 frequency.

Under 3 months was the duration of disease in ophthalmopathy patients, who also had a Clinical Activity Score of at least 3 and a NOSPECS grade of at least 4. Exclusion followed for patients with uncontrolled infection, other autoimmune disease, pregnancy or lactation. CDR1 is LNHDA, CDR2 SQIVND, per germline (reference sequence). Trimming cost V 5 bases and J 3 bases, with 11 bases left between them. The CDR3 has 14 amino acids. Amplification of TCR beta CDR3 regions used RNA as the template. During a first-round RT-PCR of the TCR CDR3, the HTBI primer set was used. TCRdb analysed the multiplex PCR reads with MiXCR anew, one entry per CDR3 protein. The sample yields about 530,000 distinct CDR3 sequences, about 15% seen once. There are a few counts of this clonotype. Its target is unknown.

The chain has TRBV19 and TRBJ1-5, with TRBD1 as a possible D gene (6 bases). Sequenced input: blood. The sequence was obtained from a woman aged 18-29 years with Graves' ophthalmopathy. Here the CDR3 reads CASSPDSYNQPQHF. DNA of the CDR3: TGTGCCAGTAGTCCGGACAGCTACAATCAGCCCCAGCATTTT.